A single sample is the source of the 20 T cell receptor beta chains below, sequenced in a study of T cell responses to AZD1222 COVID-19 vaccine. Using immunoSEQ multiplex PCR, the repertoire was profiled, and TCRdb retains in-frame clones only, with some absent. The sample includes 120,000 or so clones, nearly 90% seen only once; the top ten take 2.5% to 3.5%. The input for sequencing was peripheral blood, taken on day 0 of AZD1222 vaccination. Receptors were obtained from an adult in good health.

The chain couples TRBV18 to TRBJ1-2; D perhaps matches TRBD1 (5 bases). V dropped 1 base and J dropped 4 bases, with 19 bases sitting between them. Germline V CDR1 and CDR2: KGHSH, LQKENI. The CDR3 length is 17 residues. CDR3 nucleotides: TGTGCCAGCTCACCACTCCAGGACCTGGAGGGGAGCTATGGCTACACCTTC. Protein: CASSPLQDLEGSYGYTF.

The chain couples TRBV7-3 to TRBJ1-6, with TRBD1 matching over 7 bases. CDR3 length: 16 amino acids. The ends lost 5 bases at V and 7 bases at J; junction bases unmatched: 11. Germline values: CDR1 SGHTA, CDR2 FQGTGA. The CDR3, as DNA: TGTGCCAGCAGCCTGGGGGAGGGGGCGTACAATTCACCCCTCCACTTT. Translation: CASSLGEGAYNSPLHF.

The chain uses TRBV9 and TRBJ1-3; TRBD1 matches at 9 bases. V was pared by 3 bases and J by 4 bases, with 8 bases of the junction left unmatched. Looked up from germline, CDR1 is SGDLS and CDR2 is YYNGEE. This CDR3 is built from 16 residues. The CDR3 DNA follows: TGTGCCAGCAGCGCCGGACGGACAGGGGCAGGAAACACCATATATTTT. Its translation is CASSAGRTGAGNTIYF. Together with reference TRBV9 and TRBJ1-3, the CDR3 gives the full variable domain: DSGVTQTPKHLITATGQRVTLRCSPRSGDLSVYWYQQSLDQGLQFLIQYYNGEERAKGNILERFSAQQFPDLHSELNLSSLELGDSALYFCASSAGRTGAGNTIYFGEGSWLTVV.

The chain is built from TRBV30 and TRBJ1-1; D remains unclear. This CDR3 is built from 12 residues. The V end was cut by 2 bases, the J end by 10 bases, with 14 bases between. The germline V gene has CDR1 GTSNPN and CDR2 SVGIG (reference sequence). DNA of the CDR3: TGTGCCTGGAGTTCCACCCGGAGGATAGCTTTCTTT. It encodes CAWSSTRRIAFF.

J is TRBJ1-6 and V is TRBV5-1; D call uncertain. This CDR3 is 16 amino acids long. V lost 3 bases, J lost 7 bases, and 17 bases lay in between. CDR1 and CDR2 from the germline V gene are SGHRS and YFSETQ. CDR3 amino acids: CASSSIPAESNSPLHF. Written as DNA, the CDR3 is TGCGCCAGCAGCTCGATTCCGGCAGAATCAAATTCACCCCTCCACTTT.

The table lists this clone with a few counts. The gene calls are TRBV7-9 and TRBJ2-5; 7 bases line up with TRBD1. There are 15 residues in the CDR3. Germline lookup yields CDR1 SEHNR and CDR2 FQNEAQ (reference sequence). The V segment lost 5 bases and the J segment 0 bases; nucleotides outside the gene matches: 6. The CDR3 DNA is TGTGCCAGCAGCACGGGACAGCTGTACCAAGAGACCCAGTACTTC. Encoded protein: CASSTGQLYQETQYF.

The chain links TRBV28 to TRBJ2-6; 7 bases are shared with TRBD1. Per the germline V gene, CDR1 is MDHEN and CDR2 is SYDVKM. V dropped 4 bases and J dropped 1; count of bases not matched to a gene: 1. The CDR3 length is 15 residues. This chain's CDR3 is CASSSGGSGANVLTF. The CDR3 DNA is TGTGCCAGCAGTTCAGGGGGATCTGGGGCCAACGTCCTGACTTTC.

This chain uses TRBV5-4 with TRBJ1-5, with D perhaps TRBD1 (5 bases). CDR3 size: 15 residues. CDR1 and CDR2 from the germline V gene are SGHNT and YYREEE (reference sequence). V shed 3 bases and J shed 2 bases, with 12 bases lying between them. As DNA, the CDR3 is TGTGCCAGCAGCTCTTGGGGAGGGGGCAATCAGCCCCAGCATTTT. Encoded protein: CASSSWGGGNQPQHF.

The V and J genes are TRBV25-1 and TRBJ2-2, with a weak D call TRBD2 (6 bases). Trimming took 1 base from V and 6 from J, leaving 9 bases between them. Germline values: CDR1 MGHDK, CDR2 SYGVNS. This CDR3 is built from 14 residues. DNA for the CDR3: TGTGCCAGCAGTGAATGGAGGGACTCCGGGGAGCTGTTTTTT. Translated, it gives CASSEWRDSGELFF. The variable domain in full, completed from reference TRBV25-1 and TRBJ2-2, reads EADIYQTPRYLVIGTGKKITLECSQTMGHDKMYWYQQDPGMELHLIHYSYGVNSTEKGDLSSESTVSRIRTEHFPLTLESARPSHTSQYLCASSEWRDSGELFFGEGSRLTVL.

The CDR3 sequence: CSAEAGTGELFF. CDR3 sequence (DNA): TGCAGCGCCGAGGCCGGCACCGGGGAGCTGTTTTTT. V and J are TRBV29-1 and TRBJ2-2; no clear D gene. The CDR3 spans 12 residues. CDR1 is SQVTM, CDR2 ANQGSEA, per germline. Deletions cut 7 bases from V and 4 bases from J, with 10 bases between.

V usage is TRBV9 and J usage is TRBJ1-2, with D tentatively TRBD1 (6 bases). Germline V lookup: CDR1 SGDLS, CDR2 YYNGEE. The CDR3 runs to 13 residues. The germline V and J ends were trimmed by 5 bases and 4 bases, with 12 bases remaining between them. In nucleotides, the CDR3 is TGTGCCAGCAGAGCAGACAGGTCCTATGGCTACACCTTC. Translated: CASRADRSYGYTF.

This chain links TRBV6-5 with TRBJ1-4; 7 bases map to TRBD1. The CDR3 runs 15 residues. The V segment lost 6 bases and the J segment 5 bases; nucleotides outside the gene matches: 9. Germline CDR1 is MNHEY and CDR2 is SVGAGI. CDR3 coding DNA: TGTGCCAGCAGGGATACAGGGGAGATCAATGAAAAACTGTTTTTT. It encodes CASRDTGEINEKLFF.

V is TRBV6-4 and J is TRBJ2-2, with TRBD2 matching over 11 bases. Germline V gene data show CDR1 as MRHNA and CDR2 as SNTAGT. This CDR3 spans 14 amino acids. Germline trimming cut 5 bases from V and 7 bases from J; bases unmatched to any gene: 3. CDR3 sequence (DNA): TGTGCCAGCAGTACTAGCGGGAGTATCGGGGAGCTGTTTTTT. Amino acid sequence: CASSTSGSIGELFF.

V and J are TRBV28 and TRBJ2-1, with 15 bases aligning to TRBD2. V shed 8 bases and J 9 bases; nucleotides not matched to a gene: 5. Germline assignment: CDR1 MDHEN and CDR2 SYDVKM. This CDR3 is built from 14 residues. The CDR3: CASRTSGRAGEQFF. The CDR3 region has the DNA TGTGCCAGCCGGACTAGCGGGAGGGCGGGTGAGCAGTTCTTC.

This chain joins TRBV2 and TRBJ1-4, with a weak D call TRBD1 (5 bases). Trimming shortened V by 0 bases and J by 7 bases, and 12 bases separated the two germline ends. Looked up from germline, CDR1 is SNHLY and CDR2 is FYNNEI. The CDR3 consists of 15 residues. CDR3 sequence reads: CASSEAGTRVEKLFF. The CDR3 DNA sequence: TGTGCCAGCAGTGAAGCCGGGACCCGGGTTGAAAAACTGTTTTTT.

The chain recombines TRBV5-1 with TRBJ2-2; 12 positions agree with TRBD2. The CDR3 sequence is 17 residues long. Germline V gene data show CDR1 as SGHRS and CDR2 as YFSETQ. The trim removed 2 bases at V and 7 bases at J, leaving 9 bases unmatched. The CDR3 DNA sequence: TGCGCCAGCAGCTTCGGACTAGCGGGAACCGAGGGCGGGGAGCTGTTTTTT. Its protein is CASSFGLAGTEGGELFF.

The chain carries TRBV6-1 and TRBJ1-1; D unclear. V dropped 2 bases and J dropped 4 bases, with 8 bases sitting between them. Germline V gene data show CDR1 as MNHNS and CDR2 as SASEGT. CDR3 length: 13 residues. The CDR3 DNA sequence: TGTGCCAGCAGTGAAACATACGGCACTGAAGCTTTCTTT. Protein: CASSETYGTEAFF.

The chain is built from TRBV7-2 and TRBJ2-1, with 10 positions matching TRBD2. This CDR3 is built from 14 residues. The junction had 6 bases not matched to a gene; V was cut back by 1 base and J by 12 bases. Germline V gives CDR1 SGHTA, CDR2 FQGNSA. Here the CDR3 reads CASSLVSPSGGQFF. CDR3 DNA sequence: TGTGCCAGCAGCTTAGTCTCCCCTAGCGGGGGGCAGTTCTTC. Looking up the rest from reference TRBV7-2 and TRBJ2-1 gives the full variable domain: GAGVSQSPSNKVTEKGKDVELRCDPISGHTALYWYRQSLGQGLEFLIYFQGNSAPDKSGLPSDRFSAERTGGSVSTLTIQRTQQEDSAVYLCASSLVSPSGGQFFGPGTRLTVL.

The rearrangement joins TRBV6-5 to TRBJ1-4, with D perhaps TRBD1 (5 bases). The CDR3 runs to 12 residues. From germline, CDR1 is MNHEY and CDR2 SVGAGI. V shed 0 bases and J shed 10 bases, with 6 bases lying between them. The CDR3 DNA is TGTGCCAGCAGTTACTCTCAGGGAAAACTGTTTTTT. Translating it yields CASSYSQGKLFF.

V usage is TRBV20-1 and J usage is TRBJ1-2, with 7 bases fitting TRBD1. After removal of 1 base from V and 13 bases from J, the junction contained 6 bases not matched to a gene. The germline gives CDR1 DFQATT, CDR2 SNEGSKA (reference sequence). The CDR3 sequence is 11 residues long. The CDR3 bases are TGCAGTGCTAGAGGACAGGGCGGGACCACCTTC. As protein: CSARGQGGTTF.